The entry below describes one TCR beta chain. Original methodology: Estimated nucleated cell counts came from reference gene primer amplification. Sequencing used immunoSEQ multiplex PCR; TCRdb keeps in-frame clones, though not all of them. That table is the source of V, J and clone size, and D and trimming were worked out from the DNA. There are approximately 200,000 clones in the sample; approximately 85% occur only once, and roughly 8.7% lies in the top ten. These data belong to a study of blood T cell repertoires in COVID-19. About the research overall: PBMCs, B-cell-depleted T cells, or T cells provided the cDNA or gDNA that made up the material.

Participants were aged roughly 18 to 89 years, lived in about two dozen US areas, and enrolled virtually. Germline V gives CDR1 SGHDN, CDR2 FVKESK. The CDR3 covers 16 residues. V lost 4 bases to trimming and J lost 4 bases; unmatched junction nucleotides: 6. Sequences were obtained from PBMCs or T cells enriched from blood (not recorded which). This rearrangement joins TRBV14 to TRBJ2-3, with 12 bases identical to TRBD2. The receptor's source is a woman under 40 who had recovered from COVID-19. The CDR3 loop reads CASSRLTSGRADTQYF. CDR3 in DNA: TGTGCCAGCAGCCGTCTGACTAGCGGGAGAGCAGATACGCAGTATTTT.